This T cell receptor (beta chain) derives from a study of Ad26.COV2.S vaccination and SARS-CoV-2 variants. This clone was recorded only once. Treatment given: roughly 19 received Ad26.COV2.S at low or high dose, single or two shots; several received placebo; per-sample allocation not given. Sampling was performed 63 days after the first vaccine or placebo injection. Trimming removed 4 bases at V and 1 base at J, with 13 bases between. Germline CDR1 is SGHRS and CDR2 is YFSETQ. There are 15 residues in the CDR3. Libraries were prepared by immunoSEQ multiplex PCR; TCRdb keeps only in-frame clonotypes and omits some of them. This repertoire shows 350,000 to 450,000 clones, around 87% found once; its top ten account for more than 3%.

V usage is TRBV5-1 and J usage is TRBJ2-3; perhaps TRBD1 as D (6 bases). This TCR was sampled from a person aged 18-60 years who received the Ad26.COV2.S COVID-19 vaccine or a placebo. This specimen consisted of peripheral blood, obtained in a trial of Ad26.COV2.S vaccine versus placebo. Here the CDR3 reads CASSPQGGGTDTQYF. CDR3 nucleotides: TGCGCCAGCAGCCCACAGGGCGGAGGCACAGATACGCAGTATTTT.